The present entry profiles one T cell receptor (beta chain) with its context. This sample stems from a study of control samples from healthy donors and cancer patients. The repertoire was sequenced with immunoSEQ multiplex PCR; TCRdb's copy has only in-frame clones and lacks some. The table lists 160,000 or so clones, roughly 94% of them singletons. Losses at the gene ends were 6 bases for V and 7 bases for J; bases not matched to a gene: 5. Germline values: CDR1 SEHNR, CDR2 FQNEAQ (reference sequence). This CDR3 has 12 amino acids. The source material was blood. This sequence was found in a woman aged 40 to 50 in good health. The V and J genes are TRBV7-9 and TRBJ1-2; the match to TRBD1 covers 7 bases. The CDR3, as DNA: TGTGCCAGCAGTTCAGACAGGGCTGGCTACACCTTC. This gives the protein CASSSDRAGYTF.